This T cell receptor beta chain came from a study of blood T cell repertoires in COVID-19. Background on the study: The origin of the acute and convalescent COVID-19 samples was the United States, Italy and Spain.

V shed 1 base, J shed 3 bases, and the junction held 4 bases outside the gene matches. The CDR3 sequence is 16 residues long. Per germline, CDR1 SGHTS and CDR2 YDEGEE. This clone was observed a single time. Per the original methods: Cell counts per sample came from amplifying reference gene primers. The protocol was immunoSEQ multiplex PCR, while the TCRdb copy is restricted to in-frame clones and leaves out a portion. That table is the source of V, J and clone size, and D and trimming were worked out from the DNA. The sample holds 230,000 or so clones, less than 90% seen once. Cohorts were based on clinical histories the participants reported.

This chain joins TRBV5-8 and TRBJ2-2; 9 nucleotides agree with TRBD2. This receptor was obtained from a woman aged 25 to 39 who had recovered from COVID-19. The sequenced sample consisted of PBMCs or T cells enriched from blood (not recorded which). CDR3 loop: CASSLRAGGDTGELFF. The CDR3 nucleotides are TGTGCCAGCAGCTTGCGAGCGGGGGGTGACACCGGGGAGCTGTTTTTT.